Listed here are 26 T cell receptor beta chains from one sample, sequenced in a study of regulatory T cells in long-lasting Graves disease. Time point here: newly diagnosed GD, antithyroid drugs for less than 3 months. The authors made the TCR library using RNA they extracted from PBMCs. Relying on iRepertoire HTBI primers and Arm-PCR of CDR3 regions, the team built TCR beta libraries. MiXCR, run by TCRdb on the multiplex PCR reads, gives a single entry per CDR3 protein. The sample records 530,000 or so distinct CDR3 sequences, 13% being singletons. These records were also assigned to another study, of T cells in Graves' hyperthyroidism and ophthalmopathy.

The input for sequencing was peripheral blood mononuclear cells (PBMCs), taken at new diagnosis, from a patient treated with antithyroid drugs. Source of these receptors: a young man with Graves disease.

A few counts support this clonotype. The chain is built from TRBV19 and TRBJ2-7; D is perhaps TRBD1 (6 bases). Germline lookup yields CDR1 LNHDA and CDR2 SQIVND (reference sequence). The V end was cut by 4 bases, the J end by 3 bases, with 10 bases between. This CDR3 is built from 13 residues. DNA of the CDR3: TGTGCCAGTAGTAGAGGGGGTCTCTACGAGCAGTACTTC. It translates to CASSRGGLYEQYF.

The sample holds many counts of this clonotype. J is TRBJ2-1 and V is TRBV12-3 or TRBV12-4; 8 bases match TRBD1. CDR3 length equals 16 residues. With 2 bases clipped from V and 4 bases from J, the junction kept 7 bases outside the gene matches. The CDR3 DNA is TGTGCCAGCAGTTTACAGGGGGCAGGGGGGTACAATGAGCAGTTCTTC. Residues: CASSLQGAGGYNEQFF.

This clonotype was observed many times. The chain links TRBV6-1 to TRBJ1-5; D call uncertain. This CDR3 spans 16 amino acids. Germline values: CDR1 MNHNS, CDR2 SASEGT. Deletions cut 3 bases from V and 6 bases from J, with 18 bases between. DNA for the CDR3: TGTGCCAGCAGTGATTTAGAGAACAGAGCCCGTCAGCCCCAGCATTTT. This gives the protein CASSDLENRARQPQHF.

This clonotype has at least ten counts. The chain has TRBV29-1 and TRBJ2-2; the D gene could be TRBD1 or TRBD2 (5 bases each). Looked up from germline, CDR1 is SQVTM and CDR2 is ANQGSEA. The V and J ends lost 0 bases and 7 bases respectively, with 15 bases between them. The CDR3 length is 15 residues. The CDR3: CSVEDRAGRIGELFF. The CDR3 DNA follows: TGCAGCGTTGAAGATCGGGCAGGGAGAATCGGGGAGCTGTTTTTT.

The J gene is TRBJ2-3, the V gene TRBV4-1; possibly TRBD2 for D (7 bases). Trimming removed 3 bases at V and 2 bases at J, with 15 bases between. Germline CDR1 is MGHRA and CDR2 is YSYEKL. The CDR3 has 16 residues. The CDR3: CASSQPGRGPTDTQYF. The CDR3 nucleotides read TGCGCCAGCAGCCAGCCAGGGCGGGGGCCCACAGATACGCAGTATTTT.

This clonotype was seen more than once but under ten times. The chain joins TRBV30 to TRBJ1-4, with 8 bases fitting TRBD1. V gave up 1 base and J gave up 5 bases; unmatched junction bases: 0. The germline CDR1 and CDR2 sequences are GTSNPN and SVGIG (reference sequence). The CDR3 runs 13 residues. The CDR3 here is CAWSGQGNEKLFF. CDR3 coding DNA: TGTGCCTGGAGTGGACAGGGGAATGAAAAACTGTTTTTT.

This clonotype was counted between two and nine times. V gene TRBV12-3 or TRBV12-4 combines with J gene TRBJ2-1; the D is unclear. The CDR3 runs to 13 residues. Deletions cut 3 bases from V and 5 bases from J, with 8 bases between. The DNA of the CDR3 is TGTGCCAGCAGTTTTCCCACCGACAATGAGCAGTTCTTC. Encoded protein: CASSFPTDNEQFF.

This rearrangement joins TRBV6-1 to TRBJ2-7; D remains ambiguous. Germline-derived CDR1 and CDR2 are MNHNS and SASEGT. This CDR3 is 12 amino acids long. Trimming stripped 8 bases from V and 7 bases from J, with 15 bases between. The CDR3 sequence: CASQPSTHEQYF. CDR3 DNA sequence: TGTGCCAGCCAGCCCTCTACCCATGAGCAGTACTTC.

Many counts were recorded for this clonotype. CDR3: CASSWREEQFF. The DNA of the CDR3 is TGTGCCAGCAGTTGGAGAGAGGAGCAGTTCTTC. The gene calls are TRBV12-3 or TRBV12-4 and TRBJ2-1, with no clear D. This CDR3 has 11 amino acids. V was trimmed by 4 bases and J by 10 bases, leaving 8 bases between them.

The table lists this clonotype with a few counts. V usage is TRBV7-2 and J usage is TRBJ2-3; 8 nucleotides align to TRBD2. V dropped 1 base and J dropped 1; count of bases not matched to a gene: 4. The germline CDR1 and CDR2 sequences are SGHTA and FQGNSA. The CDR3 length is 16 residues. The CDR3 loop reads CASSLVYGRGTDTQYF. CDR3 bases: TGTGCCAGCAGCTTAGTATACGGGAGGGGCACAGATACGCAGTATTTT.

This clonotype was seen more than once but under ten times. The chain couples TRBV5-4 to TRBJ2-1, with TRBD2 matching over 7 bases. This CDR3 has 15 residues. V shed 4 bases and J 0 bases; nucleotides not matched to a gene: 4. CDR1 and CDR2 from the germline V gene are SGHNT and YYREEE (reference sequence). DNA of the CDR3: TGTGCCAGCAGCCGAGCGGGAAGCTCCTACAATGAGCAGTTCTTC. It specifies CASSRAGSSYNEQFF. The whole variable domain, remainder taken from reference TRBV5-4 and TRBJ2-1, is ETGVTQSPTHLIKTRGQQVTLRCSSQSGHNTVSWYQQALGQGPQFIFQYYREEENGRGNFPPRFSGLQFPNYSSELNVNALELDDSALYLCASSRAGSSYNEQFFGPGTRLTVL.

This clonotype was found many times. The chain carries TRBV20-1 and TRBJ2-7, with D possibly matching TRBD1 (6 bases). The CDR3 is 15 amino acids. Germline lookup yields CDR1 DFQATT and CDR2 SNEGSKA (reference sequence). V was cut by 6 bases and J by 2 bases, with 20 bases left in between. The CDR3 loop is CSAIPPGTRAYEQYF. In DNA, the CDR3 is TGCAGTGCCATACCCCCCGGGACAAGAGCCTACGAGCAGTACTTC.

This clonotype was observed many times. V gene TRBV20-1 combines with J gene TRBJ2-7; D is uncertain. Germline CDR1 and CDR2: DFQATT and SNEGSKA (reference sequence). V was shortened by 7 bases and J by 4 bases, with 11 bases between the two germline ends. The CDR3 extends over 11 amino acids. The CDR3 bases are TGCAGTGGACCTAATCGTTACGAGCAGTACTTC. It encodes CSGPNRYEQYF.

This clonotype appeared many times. The chain recombines TRBV13 with TRBJ2-1; 10 positions match TRBD2. V shed 1 base, J shed 6 bases, and the junction held 3 bases outside the gene matches. Germline values: CDR1 PRHDT, CDR2 FYEKMQ (reference sequence). The CDR3 totals 15 residues. DNA of the CDR3: TGTGCCAGCAGCTTAGAGACTAGCGGGTCCAATGAGCAGTTCTTC. Translating it yields CASSLETSGSNEQFF. Drawing the rest from reference TRBV13 and TRBJ2-1, the complete variable domain is AAGVIQSPRHLIKEKRETATLKCYPIPRHDTVYWYQQGPGQDPQFLISFYEKMQSDKGSIPDRFSAQQFSDYHSELNMSSLELGDSALYFCASSLETSGSNEQFFGPGTRLTVL.

To note about this clonotype: Compared with germline, one end of the junction differs, possibly owing to a read error. CDR3 bases: TGTGCCATCAGTGACTTGGCCCGGGCTGGTGGCTCCACCTTC. This gives the protein CAISDLARAGGSTF. The chain uses TRBV10-3 and TRBJ1-2, with D uncertain. This CDR3 is 14 amino acids long. Germline values: CDR1 ENHRY, CDR2 SYGVKD.

The rearrangement links TRBV30 to TRBJ1-2; 7 bases match TRBD1. Germline V gene lookup returns CDR1 GTSNPN and CDR2 SVGIG (reference sequence). This CDR3 is built from 14 residues. J lost 1 base, V lost 6 bases, and 8 bases had no gene match. CDR3 coding DNA: TGTGCCTGTCTACAGGGGTTGGGTAACTATGGCTACACCTTC. Protein product: CACLQGLGNYGYTF.

This clonotype has ten or more counts. V is TRBV20-1 and J is TRBJ2-5; no firm D call. Trimming removed 0 bases at V and 7 bases at J, with 15 bases between. The CDR3 is 14 residues long. CDR1 is DFQATT and CDR2 is SNEGSKA in the germline V gene (reference sequence). CDR3 nucleotide sequence: TGCAGTGCTAGAGATCCTGTCAGCTTGGGGACCCAGTACTTC. It translates to CSARDPVSLGTQYF.

There are many counts of this clonotype. The V and J genes are TRBV2 and TRBJ2-1; tentatively, D is TRBD1 (6 bases). The CDR3 totals 12 residues. Germline V lookup: CDR1 SNHLY, CDR2 FYNNEI. Trimming cost V 7 bases and J 6 bases, with 10 bases left between them. CDR3 DNA: TGTGCCAGCACGTTAGGGGGCAATGAGCAGTTCTTC. Translation: CASTLGGNEQFF.

This clonotype was detected ten times or more. This rearrangement joins TRBV7-9 to TRBJ1-2; 8 bases map to TRBD1. CDR1 is SEHNR, CDR2 FQNEAQ, per germline (reference sequence). CDR3 size: 15 residues. The J segment lost 4 bases and the V segment lost 0 bases, leaving 4 bases of the junction unmatched. The CDR3 region has the DNA TGTGCCAGCAGCTTAGCATCAGGGGGCATCTATGGCTACACCTTC. It yields the protein CASSLASGGIYGYTF.

At least ten counts were recorded for this clonotype. The genes are TRBV28 and TRBJ1-1; D is ambiguous. CDR1 and CDR2 (germline): MDHEN, SYDVKM. The V end lost 5 bases, the J end lost 4 bases, and 17 bases lay between the germline ends. The CDR3 consists of 15 residues. Written as DNA, the CDR3 is TGTGCCAGCAGTACCTCAGGAGACCGTTCCACTGAAGCTTTCTTT. Protein product: CASSTSGDRSTEAFF.

This clonotype was observed at least ten times. The chain employs TRBV6-5 and TRBJ2-7; 7 bases are a match to TRBD1. The CDR3 is 16 amino acids. Losses at the gene ends were 0 bases for V and 2 bases for J; bases not matched to a gene: 7. Germline CDR1 is MNHEY and CDR2 is SVGAGI. The CDR3 DNA reads as TGTGCCAGCAGTTACTCGAAAGTCGACAGGGCCTACGAGCAGTACTTC. This codes for CASSYSKVDRAYEQYF.

Regarding this clonotype: It may be a read error: a sequence one base away is much more abundant. This CDR3 fails to terminate in the conserved phenylalanine or tryptophan, so it likely reflects a read error. The chain employs TRBV20-1 and TRBJ2-5; a possible D gene is TRBD1 (6 bases). The CDR3 has 13 amino acids. Trimming cost V 1 base and J 2 bases, with 8 bases left between them. Germline CDR1 reads DFQATT; CDR2 reads SNEGSKA (reference sequence). The CDR3, as DNA: TGCAGTGCTAGAGGGACAGATCAAGAGACCCAGTACTAC. Its protein is CSARGTDQETQYY.

The chain combines TRBV12-3 or TRBV12-4 with TRBJ1-3; D is possibly TRBD1 (6 bases). This CDR3 spans 16 amino acids. Trimming cost V 6 bases and J 0 bases, with 15 bases left between them. DNA of the CDR3: TGTGCCAGCAGGCCCCCCGGACAGATCTCTGGAAACACCATATATTTT. Translating it yields CASRPPGQISGNTIYF.

The chain employs TRBV6-1 and TRBJ2-1, with TRBD2 matching over 7 bases. CDR1 and CDR2 from the germline V gene are MNHNS and SASEGT. J lost 10 bases, V lost 6 bases, and 9 bases had no gene match. The CDR3 consists of 13 residues. The CDR3 nucleotides are TGTGCCAGCAGCCCCAGCGGGATCCGCGAGCAGTTCTTC. This gives the protein CASSPSGIREQFF.

This clonotype was seen ten or more times. V is TRBV2 and J is TRBJ2-3, with 10 bases aligning to TRBD2. Trimming removed 6 bases from V and 2 bases from J; junction bases left unmatched: 8. The germline gives CDR1 SNHLY, CDR2 FYNNEI. The CDR3 runs to 16 residues. The CDR3: CASRSSSGRSTDTQYF. In DNA form, the CDR3 reads TGTGCCAGCAGGTCCTCTAGCGGGAGATCCACAGATACGCAGTATTTT.

In this sample, this clonotype turned up many times. This sequence joins TRBV10-3 and TRBJ2-3; 12 positions agree with TRBD1. With V trimmed by 7 bases and J by 2 bases, 4 bases remained unmatched. Germline assignment: CDR1 ENHRY and CDR2 SYGVKD. The CDR3 contains 15 residues. The CDR3 DNA follows: TGTGCCATCAAGGGGGGACAGGGGGCCACAGATACGCAGTATTTT. Translation gives CAIKGGQGATDTQYF.